The rows below give T cell receptor beta chains drawn from one sample of a study of T cell repertoires in cytomegalovirus infection. MiXCR, run by TCRdb on the reads, gives a single entry per CDR3 protein. The sample records around 450,000 distinct CDR3 sequences, roughly 31% being singletons. Sequencing was carried out using PBMCs. Receptors were obtained from a human donor in good health (CMV status not recorded). Some clones in this sample may be carry-over from other donors' samples. Each CDR3 is given with its conserved first and last residue. The D gene is left open where the match is weak. Clone size, where shown, is once, few, many, or a class for clones that have expanded.

j_call clone_size v_call d_call cdr3_aa cdr3_nt
TRBJ2-5 few TRBV7-9 NA CASSPDRILETQYF TGTGCCAGCAGTCCAGACAGGATCTTGGAGACCCAGTACTTC
TRBJ1-2 NA TRBV7-2 TRBD1 CASRNSGTGDHGYTF TGTGCCAGCAGGAATTCCGGGACAGGGGACCATGGCTACACCTTC
TRBJ1-1 NA TRBV7-2 NA CASSLSAEGTEAFF TGTGCCAGCAGCTTATCGGCAGAGGGCACTGAAGCTTTCTTT
TRBJ2-1 few TRBV29-1 NA CSVGGRSYNEQFF TGCAGCGTTGGGGGGCGCTCCTACAATGAGCAGTTCTTC
TRBJ2-1 many TRBV18 TRBD2 CASSPRRGEAEQFF TGTGCCAGCTCACCTCGGCGGGGGGAGGCTGAGCAGTTCTTC
TRBJ1-1 NA TRBV20-1 TRBD1 CSARVPTGVTEAFF TGCAGTGCTAGAGTCCCCACAGGGGTCACTGAAGCTTTCTTT
TRBJ1-1 few TRBV27 NA CASMTDSFAFF TGTGCCAGTATGACGGACAGTTTCGCTTTCTTT
TRBJ2-1 NA TRBV7-9 NA CASTRQGLYNEQFF TGTGCCAGCACCAGGCAGGGTTTGTACAATGAGCAGTTCTTC
TRBJ2-4 few TRBV12-3/TRBV12-4 NA CASSFERVVKNIQYF TGTGCCAGCAGTTTCGAGCGGGTCGTCAAAAACATTCAGTACTTC
TRBJ1-4 NA TRBV6-1 NA CASSERSSVGVATNEKLFF TGTGCCAGCAGTGAACGGTCTAGCGTCGGAGTTGCAACTAATGAAAAACTGTTTTTT
TRBJ2-5 many TRBV7-8 NA CASSLERLLPGTQYF TGTGCCAGCAGCTTAGAGAGGCTGCTTCCCGGGACCCAGTACTTC
TRBJ1-3 NA TRBV7-9 NA CASTPKGRATGNTIYF TGTGCCAGCACCCCCAAGGGCAGGGCTACTGGAAACACCATATATTTT
TRBJ2-5 few TRBV28 TRBD2 CASTTGTKETQYF TGTGCCAGCACAACCGGGACTAAAGAGACCCAGTACTTC
TRBJ2-7 NA TRBV20-1 NA CSANQGGYEQYF TGCAGTGCCAACCAGGGGGGCTACGAGCAGTACTTC
TRBJ2-6 few TRBV29-1 NA CSVEERGWASGANVLTF TGCAGCGTTGAAGAGAGGGGATGGGCTTCTGGGGCCAACGTCCTGACTTTC
TRBJ1-1 NA TRBV30 NA CAWSGQTNTEAFF TGTGCCTGGAGTGGACAGACAAACACTGAAGCTTTCTTT
TRBJ1-1 many TRBV6-1 NA CASSELKGRTEAFF TGTGCCAGCAGTGAATTAAAGGGTAGAACTGAAGCTTTCTTT
TRBJ2-7 few TRBV29-1 TRBD1 CSTAGTGGGYEQYF TGCAGCACTGCCGGGACAGGGGGCGGCTACGAGCAGTACTTC
TRBJ2-7 NA TRBV6-1 TRBD2 CASSPPPRGGSYEQYF TGTGCCAGCAGCCCCCCCCCTCGCGGGGGATCCTACGAGCAGTACTTC
TRBJ2-3 NA TRBV12-3/TRBV12-4 NA CASSLALPGTSTDTQYF TGTGCCAGCAGTTTAGCGCTCCCAGGGACTAGCACAGATACGCAGTATTTT
TRBJ2-1 many TRBV7-8 NA CASSPGPSGEQFF TGTGCCAGCAGCCCGGGACCTTCGGGGGAGCAGTTCTTC
TRBJ1-3 many TRBV28 TRBD1 CASRSDRGPEGNTIYF TGTGCCAGCAGATCTGACAGGGGGCCAGAAGGAAACACCATATATTTT
TRBJ2-1 NA TRBV11-3 TRBD1 CASSLTRTGVRFF TGTGCCAGCAGCTTAACACGGACAGGGGTTCGGTTCTTC
TRBJ2-5 few TRBV25-1 NA CASSESRGGETQYF TGTGCCAGCAGTGAATCAAGGGGCGGGGAGACCCAGTACTTC
TRBJ2-3 many TRBV11-2 NA CASSLGVGTDTQYF TGTGCCAGCAGCTTAGGGGTAGGCACAGATACGCAGTATTTT
TRBJ1-4 few TRBV3-1 TRBD1 CASSHRGLKEKLFF TGTGCCAGCAGCCATAGGGGGCTTAAGGAAAAACTGTTTTTT
TRBJ2-7 NA TRBV6-2/TRBV6-3 NA CASRGTNRFLEQYF TGTGCCAGCAGGGGGACCAACAGGTTTCTCGAGCAGTACTTC
TRBJ2-1 few TRBV12-3/TRBV12-4 NA CASASGGTANEQFF TGTGCCAGCGCCTCCGGGGGGACAGCGAACGAGCAGTTCTTC
TRBJ1-5 many TRBV6-1 NA CASSAQAGVQPQHF TGTGCCAGCAGTGCCCAGGCTGGGGTTCAGCCCCAGCATTTT
TRBJ2-7 many TRBV7-6 TRBD2 CASSLGLAVYEQYF TGTGCCAGCAGCTTAGGACTAGCGGTCTACGAGCAGTACTTC
TRBJ2-1 few TRBV5-6 NA CASSLWRYGHEQFF TGTGCCAGCAGCTTGTGGCGTTATGGTCATGAGCAGTTCTTC
TRBJ1-3 few TRBV4-1 NA CASSHVGGNTIYF TGCGCCAGCAGCCATGTCGGTGGAAACACCATATATTTT
TRBJ2-4 NA TRBV14 NA CASSQAGVKDGKNIQSF TGTGCCAGCAGCCAAGCAGGGGTTAAAGATGGCAAAAACATTCAGTCCTTC
TRBJ1-2 NA TRBV19 TRBD1 CASARDRNYGYTF TGTGCCAGTGCCCGGGACAGAAACTATGGCTACACCTTC
TRBJ1-5 NA TRBV2 TRBD1 CASSEEIRGREPQHF TGTGCCAGCAGTGAAGAGATCAGGGGGCGCGAACCCCAGCATTTT
TRBJ2-7 few TRBV28 TRBD2 CASSPGIGGAPYEQYF TGTGCCAGCAGCCCTGGGATCGGGGGGGCTCCCTACGAGCAGTACTTC
TRBJ2-6 many TRBV12-3/TRBV12-4 NA CASTLKSSGANVLTF TGTGCCAGCACCCTGAAGAGCTCTGGGGCCAACGTCCTGACTTTC
TRBJ2-1 once TRBV5-6 NA CASSFQSKQFF TGTGCCAGCAGCTTCCAGAGTAAGCAGTTCTTC
TRBJ1-2 NA TRBV7-9 NA CASSLERNSGAAGYTF TGTGCCAGCAGCTTAGAGCGAAACTCAGGCGCCGCGGGCTACACCTTC
TRBJ1-6 NA TRBV4-1 NA CASSQTTFSPLHF TGCGCCAGCAGCCAAACAACGTTCTCACCCCTCCACTTT
TRBJ1-2 NA TRBV10-3 NA CYISHDEGYPF TGTTACATCAGCCACGATGAGGGCTACCCCTTC
TRBJ2-3 NA TRBV7-3 NA CASSPGAGVSTDTQYF TGTGCCAGCAGCCCGGGGGCGGGAGTTAGCACAGATACGCAGTATTTT
TRBJ2-5 NA TRBV6-1 TRBD1 CASSHTRGRETQYF TGTGCCAGCAGCCACACTAGGGGGCGAGAGACCCAGTACTTC
TRBJ2-4 NA TRBV7-6 NA CTSSPSQNRKNIQYF TGTACCAGCAGCCCGAGCCAGAACAGGAAAAACATTCAGTACTTC
TRBJ1-1 NA TRBV5-4 NA CASSAATTATEAFF TGTGCCAGCAGCGCCGCCACTACGGCCACTGAAGCTTTCTTT
TRBJ2-4 NA TRBV2 NA CATSLDSPLAKNIQYF TGTGCCACGAGCCTAGACAGTCCGCTAGCCAAAAACATTCAGTACTTC
TRBJ1-6 few TRBV6-5 TRBD1 CASRSGGQSPLHF TGTGCCAGCAGATCGGGGGGACAGTCACCCCTCCACTTT
TRBJ2-5 many TRBV7-2 NA CASSSRGLEGRETQYF TGTGCCAGCAGCTCCCGTGGTTTGGAGGGAAGAGAGACCCAGTACTTC
TRBJ1-2 few TRBV29-1 TRBD1 CSVAAQGPNYGYTF TGCAGCGTTGCCGCACAGGGGCCTAACTATGGCTACACCTTC
TRBJ2-2 few TRBV7-8 NA CASSPRRTNTGELFF TGTGCCAGCAGCCCCCGCAGGACGAACACCGGGGAGCTGTTTTTT
TRBJ2-3 few TRBV5-8 TRBD2 CASSLAQAGGSTDTQYF TGTGCCAGCAGCTTGGCTCAAGCGGGGGGTAGCACAGATACGCAGTATTTT
TRBJ1-1 many TRBV7-2 NA CASSSGRLSMNTEAFF TGTGCCAGCAGCTCCGGTAGACTAAGTATGAACACTGAAGCTTTCTTT
TRBJ2-3 NA TRBV6-5 NA CASSYSQGGTDTQYF TGTGCCAGCAGTTACAGCCAGGGTGGCACAGATACGCAGTATTTT
TRBJ1-1 NA TRBV18 TRBD1 CASSHKQGFGPTEAFF TGTGCCAGCTCACATAAACAGGGGTTTGGCCCCACTGAAGCTTTCTTT
TRBJ1-5 NA TRBV7-6 TRBD1 CASSHTGGNQPQHF TGTGCCAGCAGCCACACAGGGGGCAATCAGCCCCAGCATTTT
TRBJ1-5 NA TRBV4-1 NA CASSQDRDRQPQHF TGCGCCAGCAGCCAAGACAGGGATCGTCAGCCCCAGCATTTT
TRBJ2-2 NA TRBV5-1 NA CASKTMANRLTGELFF TGCGCCAGCAAGACCATGGCTAACCGTCTCACCGGGGAGCTGTTTTTT
TRBJ2-2 NA TRBV19 TRBD1 CASSSRQGASLRGRNTGELFF TGTGCCAGTAGTAGCCGACAGGGCGCTTCCCTGAGAGGAAGAAACACCGGGGAGCTGTTTTTT
TRBJ2-3 many TRBV7-2 NA CASSLASDTQYF TGTGCCAGCAGCTTAGCGTCAGATACGCAGTATTTT
TRBJ2-3 NA TRBV11-2 TRBD2 CASSGPGTIVGGTQYF TGTGCCAGCAGTGGGCCCGGGACCATTGTGGGGGGGACGCAGTATTTT